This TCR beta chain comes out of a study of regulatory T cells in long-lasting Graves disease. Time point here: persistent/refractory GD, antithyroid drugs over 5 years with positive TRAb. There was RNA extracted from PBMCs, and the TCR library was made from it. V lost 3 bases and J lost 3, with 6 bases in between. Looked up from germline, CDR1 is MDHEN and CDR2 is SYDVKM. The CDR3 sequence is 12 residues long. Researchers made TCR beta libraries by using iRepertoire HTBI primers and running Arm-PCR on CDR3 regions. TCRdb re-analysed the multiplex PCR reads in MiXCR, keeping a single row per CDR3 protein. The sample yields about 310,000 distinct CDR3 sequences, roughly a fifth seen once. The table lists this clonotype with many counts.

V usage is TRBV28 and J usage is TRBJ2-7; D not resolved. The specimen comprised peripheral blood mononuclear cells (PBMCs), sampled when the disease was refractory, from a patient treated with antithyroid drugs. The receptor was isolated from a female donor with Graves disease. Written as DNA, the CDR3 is TGTGCCAGCAGTTTCAGCCTCTACGAGCAGTACTTC. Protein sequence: CASSFSLYEQYF.